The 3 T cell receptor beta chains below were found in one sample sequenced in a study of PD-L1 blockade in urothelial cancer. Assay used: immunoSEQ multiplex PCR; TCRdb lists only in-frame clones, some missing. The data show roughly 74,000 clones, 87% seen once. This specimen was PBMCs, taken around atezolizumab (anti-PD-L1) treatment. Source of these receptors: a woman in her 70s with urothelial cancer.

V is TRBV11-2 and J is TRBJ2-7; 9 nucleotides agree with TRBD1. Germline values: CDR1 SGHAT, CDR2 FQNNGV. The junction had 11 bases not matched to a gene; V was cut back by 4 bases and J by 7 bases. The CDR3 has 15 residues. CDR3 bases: TGTGCCAGCAGCTGGGGGGGGACAGGGTATAGGGAGCAGTACTTC. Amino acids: CASSWGGTGYREQYF. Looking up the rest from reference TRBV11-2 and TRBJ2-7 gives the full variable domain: EAGVAQSPRYKIIEKRQSVAFWCNPISGHATLYWYQQILGQGPKLLIQFQNNGVVDDSQLPKDRFSAERLKGVDSTLKIQPAKLEDSAVYLCASSWGGTGYREQYFGPGTRLTVT.

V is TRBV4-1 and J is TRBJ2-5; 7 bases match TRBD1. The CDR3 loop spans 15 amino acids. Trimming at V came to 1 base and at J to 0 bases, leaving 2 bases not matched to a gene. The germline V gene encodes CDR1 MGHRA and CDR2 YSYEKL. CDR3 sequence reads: CASSQGDRDQETQYF. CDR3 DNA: TGCGCCAGCAGCCAAGGGGACAGAGACCAAGAGACCCAGTACTTC.

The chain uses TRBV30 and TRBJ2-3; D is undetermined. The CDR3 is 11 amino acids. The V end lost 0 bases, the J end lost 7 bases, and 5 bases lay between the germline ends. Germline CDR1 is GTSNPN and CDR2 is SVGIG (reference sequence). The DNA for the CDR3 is TGTGCCTGGAGTGTACAGCATACGCAGTATTTT. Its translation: CAWSVQHTQYF.